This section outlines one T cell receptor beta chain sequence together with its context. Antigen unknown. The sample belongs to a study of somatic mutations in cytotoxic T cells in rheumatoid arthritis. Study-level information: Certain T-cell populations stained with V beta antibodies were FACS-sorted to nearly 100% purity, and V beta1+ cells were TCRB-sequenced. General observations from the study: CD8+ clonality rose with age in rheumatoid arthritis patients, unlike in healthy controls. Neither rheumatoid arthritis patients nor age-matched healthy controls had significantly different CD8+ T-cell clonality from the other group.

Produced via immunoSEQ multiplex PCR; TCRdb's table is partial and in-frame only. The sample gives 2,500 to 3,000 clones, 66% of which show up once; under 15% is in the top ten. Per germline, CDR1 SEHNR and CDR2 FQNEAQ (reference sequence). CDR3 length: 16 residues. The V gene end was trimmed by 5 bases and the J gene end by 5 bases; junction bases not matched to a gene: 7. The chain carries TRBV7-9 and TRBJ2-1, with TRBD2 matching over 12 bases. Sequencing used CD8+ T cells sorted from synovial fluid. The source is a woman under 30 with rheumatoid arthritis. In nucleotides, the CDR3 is TGTGCCAGCAGCCCTGCACTAGCGGGGGGACACAATGAGCAGTTCTTC. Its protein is CASSPALAGGHNEQFF.